These T cell receptor beta chains were read from a single sample in a study of blood T cell repertoires in COVID-19. Here immunoSEQ multiplex PCR was the method, and the copy in TCRdb shows in-frame clones only, minus some. The repertoire holds about 80,000 clones, approximately 88% seen once, with under 7.5% in the top ten. Sample: peripheral blood. The receptor source for this set is a woman of 80 years or more with acute or convalescent COVID-19. The CDR3 runs from the conserved cysteine through the conserved F or W. A D gene is named only where the DNA matches it firmly. Size is stated for part of the rows, as once, few or many counts, or as a class when the clone is expanded.

d_call	v_call	j_call	clone_size	cdr3_aa	cdr3_nt
TRBD2	TRBV6-5	TRBJ2-7	.	CASSLAGNSYEQYF	TGTGCCAGCAGTCTAGCGGGAAACTCCTACGAGCAGTACTTC
TRBD2	TRBV5-6	TRBJ2-7	.	CASSSSGLAGYEQYF	TGTGCCAGCAGCTCATCAGGACTAGCGGGGTACGAGCAGTACTTC
TRBD1	TRBV2	TRBJ2-1	.	CASSPVGTGVGNEQFF	TGTGCCAGCAGCCCCGTCGGGACAGGTGTAGGCAATGAGCAGTTCTTC
.	TRBV7-2	TRBJ2-7	.	CASSPRVSYEQYF	TGTGCCAGCAGCCCTCGGGTGAGCTACGAGCAGTACTTC
TRBD1	TRBV25-1	TRBJ2-5	once	CASTESGTGAIRTQYF	TGTGCCAGCACCGAAAGTGGGACAGGGGCCATTCGGACCCAGTACTTC
.	TRBV6-1	TRBJ2-2	.	CASSEGRANTGELFF	TGTGCCAGCAGTGAAGGGAGGGCGAACACCGGGGAGCTGTTTTTT
TRBD1	TRBV9	TRBJ2-3	.	CASSVAGTGGADTQYF	TGTGCCAGCAGCGTAGCAGGGACAGGGGGCGCAGATACGCAGTATTTT
.	TRBV2	TRBJ2-1	.	CASSPRVAGDNEQFF	TGTGCCAGCAGTCCCCGGGTGGCCGGGGACAATGAGCAGTTCTTC
TRBD2	TRBV4-2	TRBJ2-5	once	CASSQGPSGGGQETQYF	TGTGCCAGCAGCCAAGGGCCTAGCGGGGGGGGTCAAGAGACCCAGTACTTC
TRBD1	TRBV7-9	TRBJ1-3	.	CASSPGQGVVGNTIYF	TGTGCCAGCAGCCCCGGACAGGGCGTAGTAGGAAACACCATATATTTT
.	TRBV18	TRBJ2-6	.	CASSSETGRSSGANVLTF	TGTGCCAGCTCATCCGAGACAGGCCGAAGCTCTGGGGCCAACGTCCTGACTTTC
TRBD2	TRBV4-2	TRBJ2-7	.	CASSQGMASGSYEQYF	TGTGCCAGCAGCCAAGGAATGGCTAGCGGGAGCTACGAGCAGTACTTC
TRBD2	TRBV4-2	TRBJ2-7	.	CASSQESSGRGNEQYF	TGTGCCAGCAGCCAAGAATCAAGCGGGAGGGGTAACGAGCAGTACTTC
TRBD1	TRBV14	TRBJ2-2	.	CASSFRVTGTANTGELFF	TGTGCCAGCAGCTTCAGGGTTACCGGGACAGCGAACACCGGGGAGCTGTTTTTT
TRBD2	TRBV14	TRBJ2-1	once	CASSRGTTNEQFF	TGTGCCAGCAGCCGTGGGACTACTAATGAGCAGTTCTTC
.	TRBV2	TRBJ1-2	.	CASSPPEGAGYTF	TGTGCCAGCAGTCCCCCCGAGGGCGCTGGCTACACCTTC
.	TRBV5-1	TRBJ2-1	.	CASTETFYEQFF	TGCGCCAGCACCGAGACATTTTATGAGCAGTTCTTC
.	TRBV5-1	TRBJ1-1	.	CASSLGGTANTEAFF	TGCGCCAGCAGCTTAGGAGGGACTGCGAACACTGAAGCTTTCTTT
.	TRBV30	TRBJ2-7	.	CAWSVNPVLVRASYEQYF	TGTGCCTGGAGTGTAAATCCCGTTCTCGTCAGGGCCTCCTACGAGCAGTACTTC
.	TRBV10-3	TRBJ1-2	.	CAISESKAGNYGYTF	TGTGCCATCAGTGAGTCGAAGGCAGGAAACTATGGCTACACCTTC
TRBD1	TRBV27	TRBJ1-1	once	CASSVGQGAGNTEAFF	TGTGCCAGCAGTGTTGGACAGGGGGCGGGGAACACTGAAGCTTTCTTT
.	TRBV12-3/TRBV12-4	TRBJ1-1	.	CASSLQGFNEAFF	TGTGCCAGCAGTTTACAGGGTTTCAACGAAGCTTTCTTT
.	TRBV11-2	TRBJ1-1	.	CASSVDSNTEAFF	TGTGCCAGCAGCGTGGACAGTAACACTGAAGCTTTCTTT
TRBD1	TRBV6-5	TRBJ1-2	.	CASSYPGQGSPGGYTF	TGTGCCAGCAGTTATCCGGGACAGGGCTCTCCTGGTGGCTACACCTTC
TRBD2	TRBV11-3	TRBJ2-3	.	CASSPGGRPEDTQYF	TGTGCCAGCAGCCCGGGGGGTCGGCCAGAAGATACGCAGTATTTT
TRBD2	TRBV2	TRBJ2-1	.	CASSEASGGARDEQFF	TGTGCCAGCAGTGAGGCTAGCGGGGGGGCTCGGGATGAGCAGTTCTTC
TRBD2	TRBV7-8	TRBJ2-1	.	CASRGAGDNEQFF	TGTGCCAGCAGAGGAGCGGGGGACAATGAGCAGTTCTTC
.	TRBV19	TRBJ2-1	few	CASSMTAGRHPASYNEQFF	TGTGCCAGTAGTATGACGGCAGGGCGGCACCCTGCCTCCTACAATGAGCAGTTCTTC
.	TRBV6-2/TRBV6-3	TRBJ1-1	.	CASSYSGEGTEAFF	TGTGCCAGCAGTTACTCGGGGGAGGGCACTGAAGCTTTCTTT
TRBD2	TRBV29-1	TRBJ2-5	few	CSARRGGGEQTQYF	TGCAGCGCCAGGCGGGGGGGCGGCGAACAGACCCAGTACTTC
.	TRBV1	TRBJ1-2	.	CTSRYESLCESYGYTF	TGCACCAGCAGATACGAAAGTTTGTGCGAAAGCTATGGCTACACCTTC
TRBD1	TRBV7-6	TRBJ1-5	.	CASTSGTGRGQPQHF	TGTGCCAGCACCTCCGGGACAGGGAGGGGTCAGCCCCAGCATTTT
TRBD2	TRBV7-2	TRBJ2-1	.	CASSSTGWGGNEQFF	TGTGCCAGCAGCTCAACTGGGTGGGGGGGTAATGAGCAGTTCTTC
TRBD2	TRBV4-2	TRBJ2-5	.	CASSRAGDETQYF	TGTGCCAGCAGCCGAGCGGGAGACGAGACCCAGTACTTC
TRBD1	TRBV5-8	TRBJ1-1	.	CASSLRTGGMAEAFF	TGTGCCAGCAGCCTGAGGACAGGGGGTATGGCTGAAGCTTTCTTT
.	TRBV7-9	TRBJ2-2	.	CASTTRDTGELFF	TGTGCCAGCACAACTAGGGACACCGGGGAGCTGTTTTTT
TRBD2	TRBV5-4	TRBJ2-7	.	CASSRQPQGLAAYEQYF	TGTGCCAGCAGCCGGCAGCCCCAGGGACTAGCGGCTTACGAGCAGTACTTC
.	TRBV18	TRBJ1-1	.	CASSENSPGTEAFF	TGTGCCAGCTCAGAAAACAGTCCCGGCACTGAAGCTTTCTTT
.	TRBV2	TRBJ2-1	.	CASSDLVLGTNYNEQFF	TGTGCCAGCAGTGATCTGGTCTTGGGGACAAACTACAATGAGCAGTTCTTC
.	TRBV5-1	TRBJ2-2	few	CASSPPLASLDTGELFF	TGCGCCAGCAGCCCGCCCCTAGCGTCACTGGACACCGGGGAGCTGTTTTTT
TRBD2	TRBV6-5	TRBJ2-2	.	CASSGGVLNTGELFF	TGTGCCAGCAGCGGGGGGGTCCTGAACACCGGGGAGCTGTTTTTT
TRBD1	TRBV5-1	TRBJ1-4	.	CASRPDRGRGTNEKLFF	TGCGCCAGCAGGCCGGACAGGGGGCGGGGAACTAATGAAAAACTGTTTTTT
TRBD1	TRBV7-9	TRBJ1-1	.	CASSLGTGGEGAFF	TGTGCCAGCAGCTTAGGGACAGGGGGCGAAGGAGCTTTCTTT
.	TRBV18	TRBJ2-7	.	CASSLTGFAWEQYF	TGTGCCAGCTCACTCACGGGGTTCGCGTGGGAGCAGTACTTC
TRBD1	TRBV25-1	TRBJ2-2	.	CAGRPQGAFVTGELFF	TGTGCCGGACGACCTCAGGGGGCCTTCGTCACCGGGGAGCTGTTTTTT
TRBD2	TRBV29-1	TRBJ2-5	.	CSADGLAGFQETQYF	TGCAGCGCGGACGGCCTAGCGGGATTTCAAGAGACCCAGTACTTC
TRBD1	TRBV7-3	TRBJ2-3	.	CASSFRQGGADTQYF	TGTGCCAGCAGCTTCCGACAGGGCGGTGCGGATACGCAGTATTTT
.	TRBV6-5	TRBJ2-1	once	CASSYLGARRNEQFF	TGTGCCAGCAGTTACCTAGGGGCCCGACGCAATGAGCAGTTCTTC
.	TRBV19	TRBJ1-4	.	CASSIAGWSNEKLFF	TGTGCCAGTAGTATTGCAGGGTGGTCTAATGAAAAACTGTTTTTT
TRBD2	TRBV6-5	TRBJ2-1	.	CATTEGGAAGNEQFF	TGTGCCACCACGGAGGGAGGGGCAGCTGGGAATGAGCAGTTCTTC